This T cell receptor (beta chain) is from a study of spatial heterogeneity in lung cancer. The table lists this clonotype with a few counts. As for time point: sample taken at primary tumor resection. Researchers sequenced whole RNA taken from tumor, nontumor lung or frozen PBMC without sorting. From the 5' RACE reads, TCRdb called clonotypes with MiXCR, one entry per CDR3 protein. The data hold some 23,000 distinct CDR3 sequences, with about 7% observed a single time. V shed 4 bases, J shed 4 bases, and the junction held 4 bases outside the gene matches. CDR1 and CDR2 (germline): MGHDK, SYGVNS. The CDR3 loop spans 14 amino acids.

The chain employs TRBV25-1 and TRBJ2-1, with TRBD1 matching 7 bases. Sequences were derived from PBMCs, sampled at surgery. The receptor was derived from a male donor with early-stage non-small cell lung cancer. The CDR3 DNA is TGTGCCAGCAGTGGACCGGGACAGTACAATGAGCAGTTCTTC. Its protein product is CASSGPGQYNEQFF.